This passage covers 25 T cell receptor beta chains from one sample sequenced in a study of beta chain features in type 1 diabetes. Notes on the study in general: Among all four CD4+ subsets, Type 1 diabetes patients had TCRB CDR3s that were moderately but significantly shorter.

The study reverse transcribed the entire isolated RNA, so it sequenced expressed TCRB transcripts. Libraries were prepared by immunoSEQ multiplex PCR; TCRdb keeps only in-frame clonotypes and omits some of them. The sample has 280,000 or so clones; 15% are singletons. The antigens of these receptors remain unknown. Source material: naive CD4+ T cells from blood. The receptors shown here come from a man younger than 30 with type 1 diabetes.

The chain employs TRBV28 and TRBJ1-1, with 7 bases aligning to TRBD1. This CDR3 is 15 amino acids long. J gave up 3 bases and V 5 bases, and 9 bases lay outside the gene matches. Per the germline V gene, CDR1 is MDHEN and CDR2 is SYDVKM. The DNA of the CDR3 is TGTGCCAGCAGTCCCTACAGGGGATGGGACACTGAAGCTTTCTTT. This translates into CASSPYRGWDTEAFF.

The chain combines TRBV29-1 with TRBJ2-2; weak D call: TRBD1 (6 bases). This CDR3 contains 14 residues. The germline V and J ends were trimmed by 7 bases and 4 bases, with 16 bases remaining between them. CDR1 and CDR2 (germline): SQVTM, ANQGSEA. The CDR3 DNA is TGCAGCGCCCGGCCGGGACACACCACCGGGGAGCTGTTTTTT. Translation gives CSARPGHTTGELFF.

This clone was detected only a few times. This rearrangement joins TRBV7-9 to TRBJ2-7, with D tentatively TRBD1 (6 bases). CDR3 length: 15 amino acids. CDR1 SEHNR and CDR2 FQNEAQ come from the germline V gene (reference sequence). The V and J ends lost 5 bases and 0 bases respectively, with 14 bases between them. As DNA, the CDR3 is TGTGCCAGCAGCGATACAGGGAGAAGCTCCTACGAGCAGTACTTC. This codes for CASSDTGRSSYEQYF.

V gene TRBV7-2 combines with J gene TRBJ2-1, with D maybe TRBD2 (7 bases). CDR1 is SGHTA and CDR2 is FQGNSA in the germline V gene. V was pared by 1 base and J by 9 bases, with 16 bases between. The CDR3 totals 15 residues. The CDR3 sequence is CASSLVGGGGSEQFF. The DNA of the CDR3 is TGTGCCAGCAGCTTAGTTGGAGGGGGGGGCTCTGAGCAGTTCTTC. Full variable domain (outside the CDR3, taken from reference TRBV7-2 and TRBJ2-1): GAGVSQSPSNKVTEKGKDVELRCDPISGHTALYWYRQSLGQGLEFLIYFQGNSAPDKSGLPSDRFSAERTGGSVSTLTIQRTQQEDSAVYLCASSLVGGGGSEQFFGPGTRLTVL.

Only a few counts were recorded for this clone. This sample includes further DNA sequences coding for the same CDR3. The chain carries TRBV6-5 and TRBJ2-7; TRBD2 agrees at 11 bases. The CDR3 is made up of 15 amino acids. V gave up 0 bases and J gave up 3 bases; unmatched junction bases: 1. Germline V gene lookup returns CDR1 MNHEY and CDR2 SVGAGI. In DNA, the CDR3 is TGTGCCAGCAGTTACTCCGGGACTAGCGGCTACGAGCAGTACTTC. Protein sequence: CASSYSGTSGYEQYF.

This clone has a handful of counts. The J gene is TRBJ1-1, the V gene TRBV9, with a possible D match to TRBD1 (5 bases). This CDR3 has 15 amino acids. The germline gives CDR1 SGDLS, CDR2 YYNGEE. V lost 4 bases, J lost 1 base, and 14 bases lay in between. The CDR3 here is CASSPVGGTNTEAFF. The CDR3 DNA reads TGTGCCAGCAGCCCAGTAGGAGGGACGAACACTGAAGCTTTCTTT.

This rearrangement joins TRBV15 to TRBJ2-3; weak D call: TRBD2 (5 bases). Germline CDR1 and CDR2: LNHNV and YYDKDF (reference sequence). The CDR3 has 14 residues. The V end lost 3 bases, the J end lost 0 bases, and 7 bases lay between the germline ends. The DNA for the CDR3 is TGTGCCACCAGCAGGAGCGGTAGCACAGATACGCAGTATTTT. Translating it yields CATSRSGSTDTQYF.

This clone was counted a few times. The chain is built from TRBV27 and TRBJ1-1; 9 bases are a match to TRBD1. Germline V gene lookup returns CDR1 MNHEY and CDR2 SMNVEV (reference sequence). The CDR3 has 14 amino acids. V shed 5 bases and J 4 bases; nucleotides not matched to a gene: 5. In DNA, the CDR3 is TGTGCCAGCAGTCCGGACAGGGGCGGCACTGAAGCTTTCTTT. Its translation is CASSPDRGGTEAFF.

The J gene is TRBJ1-2, the V gene TRBV7-9; possibly TRBD1 for D (5 bases). CDR3 size: 14 residues. Trimming shortened V by 5 bases and J by 3 bases, and 13 bases separated the two germline ends. Germline loops: CDR1 SEHNR, CDR2 FQNEAQ (reference sequence). The CDR3 is CASSRSGDYYGYTF. In DNA form, the CDR3 reads TGTGCCAGCAGCCGGAGTGGGGACTACTATGGCTACACCTTC. Filled out from reference TRBV7-9 and TRBJ1-2, the complete variable domain reads DTGVSQNPRHKITKRGQNVTFRCDPISEHNRLYWYRQTLGQGPEFLTYFQNEAQLEKSRLLSDRFSAERPKGSFSTLEIQRTEQGDSAMYLCASSRSGDYYGYTFGSGTRLTVV.

The rearrangement links TRBV29-1 to TRBJ2-1, with D hard to call. The length of the CDR3 is 11 residues. Trimming removed 7 bases at V and 12 bases at J, with 16 bases between. The germline gives CDR1 SQVTM, CDR2 ANQGSEA. The CDR3 region has the DNA TGCAGCGCCTTGACTTCCTGGTGGCAGTTCTTC. Protein sequence: CSALTSWWQFF.

V and J are TRBV6-5 and TRBJ1-1, with D tentatively TRBD1 (6 bases). The CDR3 loop spans 14 amino acids. CDR1 is MNHEY, CDR2 SVGAGI, per germline. The germline V and J ends were trimmed by 4 bases and 3 bases, with 12 bases remaining between them. The CDR3 here is CASSSTGMDTEAFF. The CDR3 coding sequence is TGTGCCAGCAGTTCAACAGGGATGGACACTGAAGCTTTCTTT.

The rearrangement joins TRBV6-5 to TRBJ2-1; D call uncertain. V was clipped by 5 bases and J by 2 bases, with 7 bases between them. CDR1 is MNHEY and CDR2 is SVGAGI in the germline V gene. This CDR3 has 13 amino acids. In DNA, the CDR3 is TGTGCCAGCAGTAATGGGCCCTACAATGAGCAGTTCTTC. This gives the protein CASSNGPYNEQFF.

This clone was detected only a few times. The rearrangement uses TRBV9 and TRBJ1-2, with D possibly TRBD1 on 5 matching bases. The V gene lost 4 bases and the J gene lost 0 bases, with 10 bases spanning the gap. Germline V CDR1 and CDR2: SGDLS, YYNGEE. This CDR3 is built from 14 residues. Here the CDR3 DNA reads TGTGCCAGCAGCCAAACAGGTTCTAACTATGGCTACACCTTC. It specifies CASSQTGSNYGYTF.

The gene calls are TRBV4-3 and TRBJ2-5; tentative D call: TRBD1 (6 bases). The J call may be in error: the DNA end matches TRBJ2-7 better. Germline V gene lookup returns CDR1 LGHNA and CDR2 YSLEER. The CDR3 totals 17 residues. As DNA, the CDR3 is TGCGCCAGCAGCCAAGGGGCTTGGCAACAGGGAGTACGCGAGCAGTACTTC. It specifies CASSQGAWQQGVREQYF.

The V gene is TRBV25-1, the J gene TRBJ1-2; 7 bases fit TRBD1. CDR1 and CDR2 (germline): MGHDK, SYGVNS. CDR3 size: 13 residues. Losses at the gene ends were 7 bases for V and 4 bases for J; bases not matched to a gene: 6. CDR3: CASTPGQTYGYTF. In DNA, the CDR3 is TGTGCCAGCACCCCGGGACAGACCTATGGCTACACCTTC.

There are a few counts of this clone. The genes are TRBV30 and TRBJ1-4, with 10 bases lining up with TRBD1. CDR3 length equals 16 residues. The V gene end was trimmed by 2 bases and the J gene end by 8 bases; junction bases not matched to a gene: 11. CDR1 and CDR2 from the germline V gene are GTSNPN and SVGIG (reference sequence). CDR3 amino acids: CAWSTKWGQGREKLFF. In nucleotides, the CDR3 is TGTGCCTGGAGTACCAAGTGGGGACAGGGGAGGGAAAAACTGTTTTTT.

In DNA form, the CDR3 reads TGTGCCAGCAGTGATATGGCAGGTACAGATACGCAGTATTTT. Translated: CASSDMAGTDTQYF. V usage is TRBV6-1 and J usage is TRBJ2-3; no firm D call. Trimming removed 3 bases from V and 3 bases from J, with 10 bases in between. Germline CDR1 is MNHNS and CDR2 is SASEGT. There are 14 residues in the CDR3.

The chain combines TRBV5-1 with TRBJ2-2; 8 bases match TRBD2. There are 15 residues in the CDR3. J lost 1 base, V lost 4 bases, and 3 bases had no gene match. Germline V gene lookup returns CDR1 SGHRS and CDR2 YFSETQ. CDR3 region: CASSKGTRNTGELFF. DNA of the CDR3: TGCGCCAGCAGCAAAGGGACTAGGAACACCGGGGAGCTGTTTTTT. The variable domain in full, with the rest retrieved from reference TRBV5-1 and TRBJ2-2, is KAGVTQTPRYLIKTRGQQVTLSCSPISGHRSVSWYQQTPGQGLQFLFEYFSETQRNKGNFPGRFSGRQFSNSRSEMNVSTLELGDSALYLCASSKGTRNTGELFFGEGSRLTVL.

This rearrangement joins TRBV5-1 to TRBJ2-2; D gene uncertain. Germline V lookup: CDR1 SGHRS, CDR2 YFSETQ. The CDR3 sequence is 12 residues long. V gave up 1 base and J gave up 8 bases, with 6 bases separating them. Here the CDR3 DNA reads TGCGCCAGCAGCTTGTCAGTAGGGGAGCTGTTTTTT. Translation: CASSLSVGELFF.

CDR3 sequence: CASSAGQGNYEQYF. CDR3 DNA sequence: TGTGCCAGCAGTGCGGGACAGGGAAACTACGAGCAGTACTTC. The rearrangement uses TRBV2 and TRBJ2-7; 9 bases match TRBD1. The CDR3 runs 14 residues. V shed 4 bases, J shed 3 bases, and the junction held 4 bases outside the gene matches. Germline values: CDR1 SNHLY, CDR2 FYNNEI. Variable domain in full (rest from reference TRBV2 and TRBJ2-7): EPEVTQTPSHQVTQMGQEVILRCVPISNHLYFYWYRQILGQKVEFLVSFYNNEISEKSEIFDDQFSVERPDGSNFTLKIRSTKLEDSAMYFCASSAGQGNYEQYFGPGTRLTVT.

Details on this clone: The same CDR3 is also encoded by other DNA sequences in this sample. This chain links TRBV11-2 with TRBJ2-3; D gene ambiguous. The CDR3 consists of 14 residues. The ends were cut back, 2 bases at V and 1 base at J, with 7 bases in the middle. CDR1 SGHAT and CDR2 FQNNGV come from the germline V gene. The CDR3 sequence is CASSLLLRTDTQYF. The CDR3 region has the DNA TGTGCCAGCAGCTTACTTCTCCGCACAGATACGCAGTATTTT.

The chain links TRBV18 to TRBJ1-1; 7 positions match TRBD1. From germline, CDR1 is KGHSH and CDR2 LQKENI. The trim removed 5 bases at V and 5 bases at J, leaving 11 bases unmatched. The CDR3 has 15 amino acids. Here the CDR3 DNA reads TGTGCCAGCTCATCACAGAGGGGGCTGGAGACTGAAGCTTTCTTT. It codes for CASSSQRGLETEAFF. Filled out from reference TRBV18 and TRBJ1-1, the complete variable domain reads NAGVMQNPRHLVRRRGQEARLRCSPMKGHSHVYWYRQLPEEGLKFMVYLQKENIIDESGMPKERFSAEFPKEGPSILRIQQVVRGDSAAYFCASSSQRGLETEAFFGQGTRLTVV.

This clone occurred a few times. The rearrangement links TRBV29-1 to TRBJ1-1; D possibly corresponds to TRBD1 (5 bases). Germline values: CDR1 SQVTM, CDR2 ANQGSEA. Between the trimmed V and J ends, which lost 7 bases and 2 bases, there was a span of 14 bases. There are 13 residues in the CDR3. The CDR3 DNA sequence: TGCAGCGGCGAACGACAGTTCAACACTGAAGCTTTCTTT. Protein product: CSGERQFNTEAFF. The variable domain in full, with the rest retrieved from reference TRBV29-1 and TRBJ1-1, is SAVISQKPSRDICQRGTSLTIQCQVDSQVTMMFWYRQQPGQSLTLIATANQGSEATYESGFVIDKFPISRPNLTFSTLTVSNMSPEDSSIYLCSGERQFNTEAFFGQGTRLTVV.

This clone appeared a few times. V usage is TRBV23-1 and J usage is TRBJ1-1, with no clear D. TRBV23-1 is an ORF; its function is uncertain. The CDR3 runs to 14 residues. Deletions cut 11 bases from V and 7 bases from J, with 23 bases between. The CDR3 spells CADTTPRGSGEAFF. The CDR3 DNA reads TGCGCCGACACGACCCCCAGAGGGAGTGGTGAAGCTTTCTTT.

The sample holds a few counts of this clone. CDR3: CASSPRQGNTEAFF. The CDR3 nucleotides are TGTGCCAGCAGCCCCCGACAGGGGAACACTGAAGCTTTCTTT. This chain joins TRBV7-8 and TRBJ1-1; the match to TRBD1 covers 7 bases. V lost 5 bases and J lost 1; bases outside the gene matches: 4. Germline CDR1 SGHVS, CDR2 FQNEAQ. CDR3 length: 14 amino acids.